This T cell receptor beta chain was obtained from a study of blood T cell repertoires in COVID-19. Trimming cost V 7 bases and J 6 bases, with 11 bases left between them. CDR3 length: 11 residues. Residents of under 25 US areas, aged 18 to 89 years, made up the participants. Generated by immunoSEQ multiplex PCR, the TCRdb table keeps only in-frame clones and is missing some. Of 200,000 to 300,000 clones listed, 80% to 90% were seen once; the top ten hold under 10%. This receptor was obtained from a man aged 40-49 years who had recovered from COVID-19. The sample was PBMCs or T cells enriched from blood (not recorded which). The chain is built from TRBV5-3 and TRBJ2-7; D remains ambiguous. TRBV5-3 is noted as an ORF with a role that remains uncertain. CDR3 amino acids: CARAVITEQYF. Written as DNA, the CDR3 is TGTGCCAGAGCGGTGATTACCGAGCAGTACTTC.